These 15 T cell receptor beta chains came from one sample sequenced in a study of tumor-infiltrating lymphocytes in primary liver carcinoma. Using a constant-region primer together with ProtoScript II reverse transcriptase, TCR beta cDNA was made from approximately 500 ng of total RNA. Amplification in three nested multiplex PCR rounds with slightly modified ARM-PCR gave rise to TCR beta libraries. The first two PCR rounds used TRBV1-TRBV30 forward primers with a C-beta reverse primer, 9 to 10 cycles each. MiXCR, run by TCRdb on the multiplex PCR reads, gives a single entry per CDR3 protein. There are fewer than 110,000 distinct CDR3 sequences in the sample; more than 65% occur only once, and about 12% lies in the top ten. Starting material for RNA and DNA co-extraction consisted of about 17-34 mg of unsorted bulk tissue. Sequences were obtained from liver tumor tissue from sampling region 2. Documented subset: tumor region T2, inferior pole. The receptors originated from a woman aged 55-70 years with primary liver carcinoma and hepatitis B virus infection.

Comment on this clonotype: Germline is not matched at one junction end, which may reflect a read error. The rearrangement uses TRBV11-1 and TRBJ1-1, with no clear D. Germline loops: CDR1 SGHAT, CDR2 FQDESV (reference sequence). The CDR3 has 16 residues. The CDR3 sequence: CASSLIGEYRNTEALF. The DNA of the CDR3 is TGCGCCAGCAGCTTAATCGGGGAATACCGGAACACTGAAGCTCTCTTT.

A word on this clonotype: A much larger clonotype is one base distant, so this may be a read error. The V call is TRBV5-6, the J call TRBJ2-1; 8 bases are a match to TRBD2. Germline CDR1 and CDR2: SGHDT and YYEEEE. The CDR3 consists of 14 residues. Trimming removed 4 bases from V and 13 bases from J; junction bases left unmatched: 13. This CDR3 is CASSGFWRGADQFF. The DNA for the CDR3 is TGTGCCAGCAGCGGGTTCTGGCGGGGGGCCGATCAGTTCTTC. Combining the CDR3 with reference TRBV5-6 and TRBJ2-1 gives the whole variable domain DAGVTQSPTHLIKTRGQQVTLRCSPKSGHDTVSWYQQALGQGPQFIFQYYEEEERQRGNFPDRFSGHQFPNYSSELNVNALLLGDSALYLCASSGFWRGADQFFGPGTRLTVL.

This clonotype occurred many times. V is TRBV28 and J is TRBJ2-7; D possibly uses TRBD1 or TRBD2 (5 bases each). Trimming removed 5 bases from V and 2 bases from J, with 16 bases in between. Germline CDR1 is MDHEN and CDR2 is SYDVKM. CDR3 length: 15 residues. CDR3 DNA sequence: TGTGCCAGCAGTCCCCCCGGGACGAGGGCCTACGAGCAGTACTTC. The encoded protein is CASSPPGTRAYEQYF.

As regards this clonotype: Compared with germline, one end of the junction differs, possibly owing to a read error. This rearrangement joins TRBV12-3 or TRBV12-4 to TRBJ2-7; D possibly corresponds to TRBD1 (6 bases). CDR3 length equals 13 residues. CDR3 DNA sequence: TGTGCTAGCAGTTTTTATGGGGACACCGAACAGTGCTTC. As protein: CASSFYGDTEQCF.

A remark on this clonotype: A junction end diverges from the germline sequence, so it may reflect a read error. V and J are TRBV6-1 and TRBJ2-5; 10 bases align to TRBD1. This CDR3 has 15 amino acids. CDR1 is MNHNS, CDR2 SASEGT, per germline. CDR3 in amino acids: CATSPRTGGSETQHF. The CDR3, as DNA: TGTGCCACTAGCCCAAGGACAGGGGGGTCGGAGACCCAGCACTTC.

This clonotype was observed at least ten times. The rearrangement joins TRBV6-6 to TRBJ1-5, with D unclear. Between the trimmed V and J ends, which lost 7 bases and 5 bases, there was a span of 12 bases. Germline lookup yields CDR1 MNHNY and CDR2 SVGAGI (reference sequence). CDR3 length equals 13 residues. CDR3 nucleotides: TGTGCCAGCATCCACCTAAGGGATCAGCCCCAGCATTTT. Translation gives CASIHLRDQPQHF.

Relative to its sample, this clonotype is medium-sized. The CDR3 loop reads CASSLMLAGDEQYF. DNA for the CDR3: TGTGCCAGCAGCTTAATGCTAGCGGGAGACGAGCAGTACTTC. V is TRBV11-2 and J is TRBJ2-7; TRBD2 matches 10 bases. CDR3 length equals 14 residues. Germline V lookup: CDR1 SGHAT, CDR2 FQNNGV. The V segment lost 2 bases and the J segment 5 bases; nucleotides outside the gene matches: 3.

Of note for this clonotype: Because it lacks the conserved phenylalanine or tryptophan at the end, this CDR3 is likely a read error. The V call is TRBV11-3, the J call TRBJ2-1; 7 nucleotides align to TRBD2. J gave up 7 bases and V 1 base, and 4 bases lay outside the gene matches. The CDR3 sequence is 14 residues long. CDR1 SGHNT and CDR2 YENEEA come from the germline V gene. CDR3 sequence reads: CASSLGGSINEQFL. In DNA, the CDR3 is TGTGCCAGCAGCTTAGGCGGGAGTATTAATGAGCAGTTCCTC.

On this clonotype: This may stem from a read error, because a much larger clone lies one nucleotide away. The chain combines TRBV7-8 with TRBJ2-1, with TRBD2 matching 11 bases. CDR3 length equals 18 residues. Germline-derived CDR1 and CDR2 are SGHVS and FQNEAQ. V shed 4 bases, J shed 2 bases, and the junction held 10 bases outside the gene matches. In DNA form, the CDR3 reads TGTGCCAGCAGCTCCGGGATGCTAGCGGGGGGTACCTACAATGAGCAGTTCTTC. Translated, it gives CASSSGMLAGGTYNEQFF.

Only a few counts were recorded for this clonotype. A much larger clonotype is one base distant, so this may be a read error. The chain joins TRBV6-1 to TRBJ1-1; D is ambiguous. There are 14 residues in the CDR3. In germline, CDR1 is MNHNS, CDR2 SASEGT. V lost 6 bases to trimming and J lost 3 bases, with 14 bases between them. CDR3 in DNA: TGTGCCAGCAGCTTCAGTGGGCTTGACACTGAAGCTTTCTTT. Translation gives CASSFSGLDTEAFF.

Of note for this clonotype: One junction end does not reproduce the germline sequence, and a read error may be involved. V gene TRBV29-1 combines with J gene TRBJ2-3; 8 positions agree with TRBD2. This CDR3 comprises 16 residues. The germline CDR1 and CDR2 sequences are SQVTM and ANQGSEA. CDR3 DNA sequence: TGCAGCGTCCACGGATCCGCGGCGGGAGGTGGCGGTTCGCACTATTTT. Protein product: CSVHGSAAGGGGSHYF.

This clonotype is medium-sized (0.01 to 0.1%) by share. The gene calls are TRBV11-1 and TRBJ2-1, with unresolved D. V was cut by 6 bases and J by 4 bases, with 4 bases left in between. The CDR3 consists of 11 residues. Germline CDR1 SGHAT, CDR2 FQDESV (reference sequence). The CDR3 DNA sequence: TGTGCCAGCAGGTCGTACAATGAGCAGTTCTTC. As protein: CASRSYNEQFF.

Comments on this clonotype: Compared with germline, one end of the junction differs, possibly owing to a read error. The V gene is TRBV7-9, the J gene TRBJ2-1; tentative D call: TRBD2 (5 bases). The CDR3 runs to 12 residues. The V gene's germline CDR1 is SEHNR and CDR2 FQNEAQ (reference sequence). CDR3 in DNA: TGCGCCAGAAGCTATCCGGGGTATGAGCAGTTCTTC. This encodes CARSYPGYEQFF.

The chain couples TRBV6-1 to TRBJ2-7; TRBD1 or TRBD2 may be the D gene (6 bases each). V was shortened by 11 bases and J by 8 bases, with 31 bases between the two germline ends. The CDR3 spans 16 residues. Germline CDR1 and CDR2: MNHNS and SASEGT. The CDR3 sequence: CADSEERGRLVVQQYF. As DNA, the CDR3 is TGTGCCGACAGTGAAGAGAGGGGGAGACTAGTTGTTCAGCAGTACTTC.

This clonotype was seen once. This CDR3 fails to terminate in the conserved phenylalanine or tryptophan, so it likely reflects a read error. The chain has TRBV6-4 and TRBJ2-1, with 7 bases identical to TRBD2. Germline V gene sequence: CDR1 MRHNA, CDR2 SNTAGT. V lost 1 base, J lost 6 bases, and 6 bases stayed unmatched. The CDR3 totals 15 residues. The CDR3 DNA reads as TGTGCCAGCAGTGACTTTAGCGGGCAAAGCAATGAGCAGTTCGTC. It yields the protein CASSDFSGQSNEQFV.